The 9 T cell receptor beta chains below all came from one sample that was sequenced in a study of somatic mutations in cytotoxic T cells in rheumatoid arthritis. TCRdb keeps only in-frame clones here, not all; method: immunoSEQ multiplex PCR. The data show approximately 10,000 clones, around 82% seen once. The sequenced sample was CD8+ T cells sorted from blood. The receptors stem from a woman in her forties or fifties in good health.

This sequence joins TRBV7-3 and TRBJ2-1; tentatively, D is TRBD1 (6 bases). Deletions cut 4 bases from V and 7 bases from J, with 8 bases between. The CDR3 sequence is 12 residues long. Per germline, CDR1 SGHTA and CDR2 FQGTGA. The CDR3 bases are TGTGCCAGCAGCTCTCAGGGGAATGAGCAGTTCTTC. This codes for CASSSQGNEQFF.

This clone was recorded only once. The chain carries TRBV6-1 and TRBJ1-5; D is possibly TRBD1 (5 bases). The V and J ends lost 2 bases and 0 bases respectively, with 11 bases between them. The V gene's germline CDR1 is MNHNS and CDR2 SASEGT. CDR3 size: 16 residues. The CDR3 DNA reads TGTGCCAGCAGTGAAAGACAGACCTTTAGCAATCAGCCCCAGCATTTT. Translated: CASSERQTFSNQPQHF.

This rearrangement joins TRBV6-5 to TRBJ2-3; 9 nucleotides align to TRBD1. Losses at the gene ends were 2 bases for V and 1 base for J; bases not matched to a gene: 4. Looked up from germline, CDR1 is MNHEY and CDR2 is SVGAGI. This CDR3 contains 16 residues. In DNA, the CDR3 is TGTGCCAGCAGTTACGAGACAGGGGGGGGCACAGATACGCAGTATTTT. This gives the protein CASSYETGGGTDTQYF.

This clone was counted between two and nine times. The chain couples TRBV14 to TRBJ1-2, with TRBD1 matching 8 bases. Per germline, CDR1 SGHDN and CDR2 FVKESK. CDR3 length equals 13 residues. Trimming cost V 2 bases and J 5 bases; bases outside gene matches: 1. CDR3 coding DNA: TGTGCCAGCAGCCAACACAGGGGGTATGGCTACACCTTC. It encodes CASSQHRGYGYTF. Full variable domain (rest looked up from reference TRBV14 and TRBJ1-2): EAGVTQFPSHSVIEKGQTVTLRCDPISGHDNLYWYRRVMGKEIKFLLHFVKESKQDESGMPNNRFLAERTGGTYSTLKVQPAELEDSGVYFCASSQHRGYGYTFGSGTRLTVV.

The chain joins TRBV7-9 to TRBJ2-1; D call uncertain. The CDR3 has 12 amino acids. Trimming cost V 3 bases and J 8 bases, with 8 bases left between them. The germline CDR1 and CDR2 sequences are SEHNR and FQNEAQ (reference sequence). For the CDR3, the DNA is TGTGCCAGCAGCTTCGCAGTGGATGAGCAGTTCTTC. Translated: CASSFAVDEQFF.

The chain recombines TRBV28 with TRBJ2-1; 12 positions match TRBD2. The V and J ends lost 3 bases and 6 bases, in that order; junction bases with no gene match: 3. The CDR3 runs 15 residues. Germline V gene lookup returns CDR1 MDHEN and CDR2 SYDVKM. The CDR3 sequence is CASSFGLAGPNEQFF. In nucleotides, the CDR3 is TGTGCCAGCAGTTTCGGACTAGCGGGACCCAATGAGCAGTTCTTC.

The rearrangement joins TRBV6-5 to TRBJ1-2; 7 positions match TRBD1. Germline V lookup: CDR1 MNHEY, CDR2 SVGAGI. This CDR3 has 14 amino acids. The junction had 11 bases not matched to a gene; V was cut back by 5 bases and J by 8 bases. The chain's CDR3 is CASSPQGGARGYTF. CDR3 DNA sequence: TGTGCCAGCAGTCCTCAGGGGGGCGCGAGGGGCTACACCTTC.

The rearrangement joins TRBV7-9 to TRBJ2-5; possible D gene TRBD2, 6 bases. Germline lookup yields CDR1 SEHNR and CDR2 FQNEAQ (reference sequence). Deletions cut 3 bases from V and 2 bases from J, with 10 bases between. This CDR3 has 14 residues. CDR3 residues: CASSFGTQQETQYF. Here the CDR3 DNA reads TGTGCCAGCAGCTTTGGGACTCAACAAGAGACCCAGTACTTC.

The chain recombines TRBV15 with TRBJ1-1; TRBD1 might be the D (6 bases). The CDR3 is 18 amino acids. Trimming cost V 5 bases and J 0 bases, with 22 bases left between them. Germline assignment: CDR1 LNHNV and CDR2 YYDKDF (reference sequence). CDR3 DNA sequence: TGTGCCACCAGCCTAACCCTCAGTGACAGGTTCATGAACACTGAAGCTTTCTTT. Its protein is CATSLTLSDRFMNTEAFF.